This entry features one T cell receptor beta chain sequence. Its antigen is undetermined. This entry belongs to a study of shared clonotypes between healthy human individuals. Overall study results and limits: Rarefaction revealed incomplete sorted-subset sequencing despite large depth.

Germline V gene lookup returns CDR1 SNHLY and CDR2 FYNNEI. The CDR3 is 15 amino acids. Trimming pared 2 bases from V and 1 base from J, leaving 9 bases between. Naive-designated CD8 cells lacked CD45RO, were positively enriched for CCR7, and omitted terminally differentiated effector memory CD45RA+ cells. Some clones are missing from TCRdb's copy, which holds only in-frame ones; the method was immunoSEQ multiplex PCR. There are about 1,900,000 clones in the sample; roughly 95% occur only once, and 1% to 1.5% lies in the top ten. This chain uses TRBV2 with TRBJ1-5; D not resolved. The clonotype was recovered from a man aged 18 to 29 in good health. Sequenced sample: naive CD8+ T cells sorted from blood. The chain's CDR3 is CASSESLQSNQPQHF. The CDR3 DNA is TGTGCCAGCAGTGAATCCCTGCAGAGCAATCAGCCCCAGCATTTT.